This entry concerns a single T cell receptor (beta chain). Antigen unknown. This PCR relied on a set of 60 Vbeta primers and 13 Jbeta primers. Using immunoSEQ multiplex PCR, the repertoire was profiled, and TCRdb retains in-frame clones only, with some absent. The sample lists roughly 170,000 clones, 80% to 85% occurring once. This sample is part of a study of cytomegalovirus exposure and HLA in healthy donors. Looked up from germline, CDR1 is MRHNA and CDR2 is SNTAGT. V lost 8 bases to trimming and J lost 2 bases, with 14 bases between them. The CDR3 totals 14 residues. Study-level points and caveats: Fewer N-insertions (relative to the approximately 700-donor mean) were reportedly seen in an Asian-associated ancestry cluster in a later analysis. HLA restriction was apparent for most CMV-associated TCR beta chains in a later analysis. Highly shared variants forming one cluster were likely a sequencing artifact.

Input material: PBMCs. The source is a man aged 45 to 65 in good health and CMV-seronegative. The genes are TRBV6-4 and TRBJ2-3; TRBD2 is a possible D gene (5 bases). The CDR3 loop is CASATEAYTDTQYF. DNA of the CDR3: TGTGCCAGCGCTACGGAGGCCTACACAGATACGCAGTATTTT.